Described below is a single T cell receptor (beta chain) sequence and its context. Its antigen remains undetermined. Per-base qualities were not stored, and no clone one base away is much larger. Per the germline V gene, MNHEY is the CDR1 and SVGEGT is the CDR2. V was cut back by 6 bases and J by 4 bases, leaving a gap of 13 bases between them. The CDR3 runs 13 amino acids, cysteine and phenylalanine included. Just CDR3 DNA is preserved here, 39 bases in frame from base 1. TCRbeta CDR3 regions were amplified from genomic DNA using the immunoSEQ Assay, a bias-controlled multiplex PCR. On the study's bioinformatics: The number of nucleated cells in each sample was estimated from the amplification of reference gene primers within the assay. To quantify the absolute abundance of each unique TCRbeta CDR3 rearrangement, sequence reads were collapsed and filtered. For each sample, productive Simpson clonality was calculated by taking the square root of Simpson's diversity index across productive rearrangements. TCRdb took over this immuneACCESS table, retaining in-frame rearrangements with V and J assigned. Such tables are incomplete; in checked studies, under half of the missing clones stem from an unresolved V gene, and the remainder is unexplained. Clonal size and the V and J genes are those of that table, whereas D and trimming came from the DNA. This sample is represented by roughly 70,000 clones; 88% of them were singletons. The top ten hold 1.3% to 1.5% of the sample.

This record comes from a study of blood T cell repertoires in COVID-19 (TCRdb year 2020). With regard to the full study: Samples from collaborators originated in the United States, Italy and Spain and spanned both the acute and convalescent phases of COVID-19. The material from the prospective study consisted of cDNA or gDNA derived from T cells, B-cell-depleted T cells, or PBMCs. Deeply sampled blood TCRbeta repertoires from subjects exposed to, actively infected with, or recovered from COVID-19 were included in the dataset. A freely available public database, intended as a resource for researchers studying the immune response to SARS-CoV-2, is where the repertoires were released. The samples were drawn from the first 160 participants of the ongoing ImmuneRACE study and from over 950 subjects provided by 6 global collaborators. Nearly every sample came with metadata listing a de-identified subject ID, COVID-19 status, age in years and sex. Where HLA class I and class II types were available, the types were taken from metadata supplied by the sample provider, not from assay-based typing. Points the paper makes about the study in general: The quantity of clinical and demographic metadata differed by source and by participant and was supplied without curation.

Collaborating institutions collected whole blood in K2EDTA tubes following their own protocols. Collaborator samples were shipped for TCRbeta analysis as frozen whole blood, isolated PBMCs, or DNA extracted from either sample type. The chain couples TRBV6-2 or TRBV6-3 to TRBJ2-7; the D gene is not confidently resolved. The sample taken for sequencing was peripheral blood. The receptor's source is a human donor in a cohort sampled during active COVID-19. The DNA sequence follows: TGTGCCAGCAGCTCTCCTGGGCAATACGAGCAGTACTTC. Its translation reads: CASSSPGQYEQYF.